This T cell receptor (beta chain) was recorded in a study of cytomegalovirus exposure and HLA in healthy donors. V was clipped by 2 bases and J by 3 bases, with 14 bases between them. Germline V gene lookup returns CDR1 MNHEY and CDR2 SVGAGI. CDR3 size: 15 residues. PCR primers comprised 60 Vbeta and 13 Jbeta primers. Original data processing: Later, an analysis found approximately 80 million unique TCR beta chains, and roughly 9.9 million of these were shared. The method was immunoSEQ multiplex PCR; TCRdb's version includes in-frame clones alone and lacks a portion of them. V and J calls and clone size are given by that table; D and trimming were obtained from the DNA. The sample has around 210,000 clones; approximately 80% are singletons. In the case of this clone: What it recognizes is unknown.

General study findings and limits: Among donors in an Asian-associated ancestry cluster, a later analysis reportedly found fewer N-insertions than the roughly 700-donor mean. An observed cluster of highly shared sequence variants was recorded as a likely sequencing artifact.

This receptor was identified in a woman in her 30s in good health and CMV-seronegative. This rearrangement joins TRBV6-5 to TRBJ2-7; a possible D gene is TRBD1 (5 bases). Sequences were obtained from PBMCs. CDR3: CASSYGAGLNYEQYF. The DNA of the CDR3 is TGTGCCAGCAGTTACGGGGCAGGGTTAAACTACGAGCAGTACTTC.